The clone carrying this T cell receptor beta chain has at least ten counts. TCR beta CDR3 region amplification was performed from RNA transcripts. Using the HTBI primer set, a first-round RT-PCR was run on the TCR CDR3. TCRdb reprocessed the multiplex PCR reads with MiXCR, giving one entry per CDR3 protein. The sample yields hundreds of thousands of distinct CDR3 sequences, 14% seen once. Trimming pared 3 bases from V and 5 bases from J, leaving 10 bases between. The CDR3 length is 13 residues. This entry comes from a study of T cells in Graves' hyperthyroidism and ophthalmopathy. Roughly 9.1 ml of fresh peripheral blood supplied the PBMCs.

Sequences were obtained from blood. This sequence originates from a woman younger than 35 with Graves' hyperthyroidism. This chain links TRBV12-3 or TRBV12-4 with TRBJ2-5; the D gene is possibly TRBD2 (5 bases). DNA of the CDR3: TGTGCCAGCAGTTTTGCGGGTTCGGAGACCCAGTACTTC. This encodes CASSFAGSETQYF.